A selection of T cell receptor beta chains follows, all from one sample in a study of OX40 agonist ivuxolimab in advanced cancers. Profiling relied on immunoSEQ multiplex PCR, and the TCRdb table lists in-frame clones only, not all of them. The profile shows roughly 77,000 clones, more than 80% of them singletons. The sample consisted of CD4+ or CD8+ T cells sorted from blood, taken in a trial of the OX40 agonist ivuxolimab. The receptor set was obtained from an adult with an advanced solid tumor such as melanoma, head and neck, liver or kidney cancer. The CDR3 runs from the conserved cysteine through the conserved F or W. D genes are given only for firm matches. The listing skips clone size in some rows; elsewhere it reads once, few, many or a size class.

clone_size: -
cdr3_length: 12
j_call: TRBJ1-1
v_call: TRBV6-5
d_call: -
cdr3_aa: CASSSQGRRAFF
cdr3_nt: TGTGCCAGCAGTTCTCAAGGAAGGCGGGCTTTCTTT

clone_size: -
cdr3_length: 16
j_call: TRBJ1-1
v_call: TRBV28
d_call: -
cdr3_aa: CASSALSWGPDTEAFF
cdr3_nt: TGTGCCAGCAGTGCCTTGTCGTGGGGGCCGGACACTGAAGCTTTCTTT

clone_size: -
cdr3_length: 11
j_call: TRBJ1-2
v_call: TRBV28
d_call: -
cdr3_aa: CATLSVGGYTF
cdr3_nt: TGTGCCACCCTCTCCGTGGGTGGCTACACCTTC

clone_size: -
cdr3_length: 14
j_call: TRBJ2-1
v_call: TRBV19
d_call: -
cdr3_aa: CASSLGGIAFEQFF
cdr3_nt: TGTGCCAGCTCCTTGGGGGGTATAGCGTTTGAGCAGTTCTTC

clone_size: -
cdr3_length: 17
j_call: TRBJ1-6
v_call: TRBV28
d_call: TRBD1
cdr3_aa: CASIESRGGGSPSPLHF
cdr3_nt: TGTGCCAGCATAGAGTCGAGAGGGGGCGGGAGCCCCTCACCCCTCCACTTT

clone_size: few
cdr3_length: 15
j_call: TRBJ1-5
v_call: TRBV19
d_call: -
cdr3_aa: CASSIDGRNNQPQHF
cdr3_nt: TGTGCCAGTAGTATAGATGGTCGTAACAATCAGCCCCAGCATTTT

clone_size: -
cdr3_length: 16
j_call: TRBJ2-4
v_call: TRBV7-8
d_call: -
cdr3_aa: CASSLTANLAKNIQYF
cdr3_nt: TGTGCCAGCAGCTTAACTGCCAACCTAGCCAAAAACATTCAGTACTTC

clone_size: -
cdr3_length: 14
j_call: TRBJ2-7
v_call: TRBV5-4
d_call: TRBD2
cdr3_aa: CASQLAGGNHEQYF
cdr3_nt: TGTGCCAGCCAGCTAGCGGGGGGTAACCACGAGCAGTACTTC

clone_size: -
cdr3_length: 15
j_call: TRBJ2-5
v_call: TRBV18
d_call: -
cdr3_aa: CASSHPDTFQETQYF
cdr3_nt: TGTGCCAGCTCACACCCGGACACCTTCCAAGAGACCCAGTACTTC

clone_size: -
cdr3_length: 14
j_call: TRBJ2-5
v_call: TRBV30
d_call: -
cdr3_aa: CAWSSGELQETQYF
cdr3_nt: TGTGCCTGGAGCTCGGGGGAGTTACAAGAGACCCAGTACTTC

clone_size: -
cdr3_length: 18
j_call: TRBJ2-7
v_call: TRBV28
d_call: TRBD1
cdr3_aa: CASSSTAYRGPGPYEQYF
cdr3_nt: TGTGCCAGCAGTTCAACGGCCTACAGGGGTCCGGGACCCTACGAGCAGTACTTC

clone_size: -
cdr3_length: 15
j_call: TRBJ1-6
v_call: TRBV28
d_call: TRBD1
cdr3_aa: CASSLNPGGHSPLHF
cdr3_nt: TGTGCCAGCAGTTTAAACCCAGGGGGCCACTCACCCCTCCACTTT

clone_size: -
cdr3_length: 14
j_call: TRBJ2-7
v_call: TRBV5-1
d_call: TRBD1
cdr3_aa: CASSSGGQGGLKYF
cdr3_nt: TGCGCCAGCAGCTCCGGGGGACAGGGAGGTTTGAAGTACTTC

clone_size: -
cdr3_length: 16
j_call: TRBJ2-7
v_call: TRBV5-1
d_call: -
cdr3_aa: CASSLQTGRRIYEQYF
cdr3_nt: TGCGCCAGCAGCTTGCAAACAGGGCGTCGGATTTACGAGCAGTACTTC

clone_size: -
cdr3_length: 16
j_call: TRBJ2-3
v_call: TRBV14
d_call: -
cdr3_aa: CASSQGTVTSTDTQYF
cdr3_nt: TGTGCCAGCAGCCAAGGAACGGTCACTAGCACAGATACGCAGTATTTT

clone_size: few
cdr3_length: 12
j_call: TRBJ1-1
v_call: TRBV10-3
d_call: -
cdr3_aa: CAIMGRDTEAFF
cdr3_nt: TGTGCCATCATGGGGAGGGACACTGAAGCTTTCTTT

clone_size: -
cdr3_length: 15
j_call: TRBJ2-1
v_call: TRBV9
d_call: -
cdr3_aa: CASSVESSSYNEQFF
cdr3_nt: TGTGCCAGCAGCGTAGAGTCCAGCTCCTACAATGAGCAGTTCTTC

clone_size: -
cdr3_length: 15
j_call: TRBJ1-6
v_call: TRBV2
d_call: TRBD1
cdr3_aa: CASGTGQGDNSPLHF
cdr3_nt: TGTGCCAGCGGGACAGGGCAGGGCGACAATTCACCCCTCCACTTT

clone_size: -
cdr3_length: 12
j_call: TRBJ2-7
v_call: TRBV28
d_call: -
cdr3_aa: CASSFGAVEQYF
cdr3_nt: TGTGCCAGCAGTTTTGGGGCGGTCGAGCAGTACTTC

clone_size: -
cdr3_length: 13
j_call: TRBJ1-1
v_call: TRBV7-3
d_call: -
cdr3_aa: CASSLDVNTEAFF
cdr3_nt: TGTGCCAGCAGCTTGGACGTTAACACTGAAGCTTTCTTT

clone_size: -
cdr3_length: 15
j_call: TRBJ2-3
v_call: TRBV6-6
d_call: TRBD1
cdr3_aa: CASSYPGTGKDTQYF
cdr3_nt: TGTGCCAGCAGTTACCCTGGGACAGGGAAAGATACGCAGTATTTT

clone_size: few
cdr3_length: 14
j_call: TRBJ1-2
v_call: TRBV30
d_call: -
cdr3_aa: CAWSIGRGIYGYTF
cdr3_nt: TGTGCCTGGAGTATTGGCAGGGGAATCTATGGCTACACCTTC

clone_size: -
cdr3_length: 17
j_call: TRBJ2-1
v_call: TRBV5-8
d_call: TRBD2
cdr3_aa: CASSFPTTSGSYNEQFF
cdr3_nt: TGTGCCAGCAGCTTTCCCACGACTAGCGGTTCCTACAATGAGCAGTTCTTC

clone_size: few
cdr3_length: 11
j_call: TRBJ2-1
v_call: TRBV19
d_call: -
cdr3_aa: CASSVPNEQFF
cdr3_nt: TGTGCCAGTTCGGTGCCCAATGAGCAGTTCTTC

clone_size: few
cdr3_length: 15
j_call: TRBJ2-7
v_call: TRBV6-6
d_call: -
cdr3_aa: CASTKRAGHSYEQYF
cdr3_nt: TGTGCCAGCACCAAAAGGGCGGGACACTCCTACGAGCAGTACTTC

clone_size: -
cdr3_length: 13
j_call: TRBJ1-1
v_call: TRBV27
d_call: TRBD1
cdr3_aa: CASRRQGNTEAFF
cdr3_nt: TGTGCCAGCAGAAGACAGGGGAACACTGAAGCTTTCTTT

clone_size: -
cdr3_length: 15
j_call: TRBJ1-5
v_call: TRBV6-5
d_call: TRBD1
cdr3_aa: CASSEMTGVGQPQHF
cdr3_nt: TGTGCCAGCAGCGAGATGACAGGGGTGGGTCAGCCCCAGCATTTT